These 10 T cell receptor beta chains share one sample of origin, sequenced in a study of metastatic and nonmetastatic thyroid tumors. Treatment of any kind had been given to no patient before thyroid surgery. With MiXCR, TCRdb called clones anew from the PCR reads. The table includes 15,000 to 20,000 clones, about 24% detected once. Sequenced sample: adjacent normal tissue. All receptors come from a female donor with papillary thyroid cancer or a benign thyroid nodule (not recorded which). Some clones in this sample may be carry-over from other donors' samples.

In its sample, this clone was seen a few times. Other DNA sequences in the same sample also yield this CDR3. This chain links TRBV6-1 with TRBJ2-1; 7 nucleotides match TRBD2. Germline CDR1 reads MNHNS; CDR2 reads SASEGT. The CDR3 runs 15 residues. Trimming took 4 bases from V and 4 from J; bases not matched to a gene: 7. The CDR3 bases are TGTGCCAGCAGTGGGGGGGGAGGGAGGTACAATGAGCAGTTCTTC. It is translated as CASSGGGGRYNEQFF.

The chain uses TRBV28 and TRBJ1-2; no reliable D call. This CDR3 has 13 residues. CDR1 and CDR2 (germline): MDHEN, SYDVKM. V was trimmed by 1 base and J by 4 bases, leaving 7 bases between them. CDR3 DNA sequence: TGTGCCAGCAGTTTATTCGTAGGCTATGGCTACACCTTC. This encodes CASSLFVGYGYTF.

This clone was counted between two and nine times. The J gene is TRBJ2-3, the V gene TRBV19; D uncertain. V shed 5 bases and J shed 1 base, with 10 bases lying between them. CDR3 length: 14 residues. Per the germline V gene, CDR1 is LNHDA and CDR2 is SQIVND (reference sequence). The CDR3 nucleotides are TGTGCCAGTAGTGTAGTAGTGCGCACAGATACGCAGTATTTT. Amino acids: CASSVVVRTDTQYF.

This clone has just a few counts. V is TRBV20-1 and J is TRBJ2-7; 8 bases are a match to TRBD2. Germline V gene data show CDR1 as DFQATT and CDR2 as SNEGSKA (reference sequence). The junction had 5 bases not matched to a gene; V was cut back by 0 bases and J by 4 bases. The length of the CDR3 is 14 residues. CDR3 amino acids: CSARDPGLGYEQYF. Here the CDR3 DNA reads TGCAGTGCTAGAGATCCGGGACTAGGGTACGAGCAGTACTTC.

This clone showed up many times. The chain's CDR3 is CSASRRSPEGIETQYF. CDR3 nucleotide sequence: TGCAGTGCTTCACGGCGATCGCCGGAGGGAATAGAGACCCAGTACTTC. The J gene is TRBJ2-5, the V gene TRBV20-1; tentatively, D is TRBD2 (6 bases). The V end lost 5 bases, the J end lost 4 bases, and 23 bases lay between the germline ends. CDR1 and CDR2 from the germline V gene are DFQATT and SNEGSKA (reference sequence). This CDR3 region has 16 residues.

A remark on this clone: A single base separates this from a much larger clone, so it may be a read error. The rearrangement joins TRBV20-1 to TRBJ2-2; 7 nucleotides align to TRBD2. There are 16 residues in the CDR3. The germline V gene encodes CDR1 DFQATT and CDR2 SNEGSKA (reference sequence). The CDR3 reads CIARDFTSDSTEELFF. CDR3 nucleotides: TGCATTGCTAGAGATTTTACTAGCGATAGCACCGAGGAGCTGTTTTTT.

This clone was seen at least ten times. The chain links TRBV28 to TRBJ2-4; D perhaps matches TRBD1 (6 bases). V lost 3 bases to trimming and J lost 0 bases, with 12 bases between them. The CDR3 consists of 16 residues. The germline gives CDR1 MDHEN, CDR2 SYDVKM. This CDR3 reads CASSFGTNLAKNIQYF. CDR3 coding DNA: TGTGCCAGCAGTTTCGGGACAAACTTAGCCAAAAACATTCAGTACTTC.

The chain combines TRBV20-1 with TRBJ2-5; D is unresolved. The ends were cut back, 2 bases at V and 2 bases at J, with 15 bases in the middle. This CDR3 has 15 residues. CDR1 and CDR2 (germline): DFQATT, SNEGSKA (reference sequence). CDR3 coding DNA: TGCAGTGCTAGAACCCCTCGACAAGATCAAGAGACCCAGTACTTC. Its translation is CSARTPRQDQETQYF.

This clone occurred once. The genes are TRBV4-1 and TRBJ2-6; D unclear. This CDR3 spans 19 amino acids. The germline gives CDR1 MGHRA, CDR2 YSYEKL. V lost 0 bases and J lost 0, with 15 bases in between. CDR3 DNA sequence: TGCGCCAGCAGCCAAGATATGGCTCGATCCGCCTCTGGGGCCAACGTCCTGACTTTC. As protein: CASSQDMARSASGANVLTF.

The J gene is TRBJ2-1, the V gene TRBV6-4; D call uncertain. Germline V lookup: CDR1 MRHNA, CDR2 SNTAGT. This CDR3 spans 14 amino acids. V dropped 7 bases and J dropped 10 bases, with 20 bases sitting between them. The CDR3 loop is CASNGSRVIEEQFF. The CDR3 DNA reads as TGTGCCAGCAATGGGTCGAGAGTTATCGAGGAGCAGTTCTTC.